This T cell receptor beta chain stems from a study of beta chain features in type 1 diabetes. Overall study: Sorted cells examined across all samples numbered roughly 99,000,000.

Of the isolated RNA, all was reverse transcribed, and so the sequenced material was expressed TCRB transcripts. Only in-frame clones appear in the TCRdb table, and some are missing; sequencing was by immunoSEQ multiplex PCR. The table includes more than 150,000 clones, less than 9.5% detected once. Germline CDR1 reads SGHDN; CDR2 reads FVKESK. V was clipped by 3 bases and J by 1 base; unmatched bases: 3. The CDR3 is 15 amino acids. Sequencing input: central memory CD4+ T cells from blood. The clonotype comes from a woman aged 18-29 years in good health. The V call is TRBV14, the J call TRBJ1-5, with 7 bases aligning to TRBD1. CDR3 amino acids: CASSQPTGSNQPQHF. In DNA form, the CDR3 reads TGTGCCAGCAGCCAGCCGACAGGGAGCAATCAGCCCCAGCATTTT. Supplemented by reference TRBV14 and TRBJ1-5, the full variable domain reads EAGVTQFPSHSVIEKGQTVTLRCDPISGHDNLYWYRRVMGKEIKFLLHFVKESKQDESGMPNNRFLAERTGGTYSTLKVQPAELEDSGVYFCASSQPTGSNQPQHFGDGTRLSIL.